This T cell receptor beta chain was identified during a study of long-term antiretroviral therapy in people with HIV. This CDR3 region has 14 residues. Germline CDR1 reads LNHDA; CDR2 reads SQIVND (reference sequence). Trimming cost V 3 bases and J 0 bases, with 8 bases left between them. Study-level findings and limits: Narrower CDR3 length ranges marked HIV repertoires relative to controls. For ART adherence, viral resistance and therapy changes, no data were available.

About this clone: Antigen: not known.

At survey level, the immunoSEQ assay was run in its v3.0 version. Data came from immunoSEQ multiplex PCR; TCRdb stores just in-frame clones and leaves some out. Of more than 20,000 clones in the sample, 81% were seen once. One or more pre-ART and two or more post-ART PBMC samples were available from each donor. The sample was unsorted PBMCs, taken 4.4 years after starting antiretroviral therapy. The chain employs TRBV19 and TRBJ1-1; D not resolved. This sequence originates from a young man with HIV. The CDR3 nucleotides read TGTGCCAGTAGTATCAAGGGAGTGAACACTGAAGCTTTCTTT. It specifies CASSIKGVNTEAFF.